These 25 T cell receptor beta chains came from one sample sequenced in a study of cytomegalovirus exposure and HLA in healthy donors. Researchers ran the PCR with 60 Vbeta and 13 Jbeta primers. Assay: immunoSEQ multiplex PCR; the TCRdb copy retains only in-frame clones and omits some. The table includes roughly 140,000 clones, approximately 9% detected once. Sequencing input: PBMCs. These receptors originate from a male donor in good health and CMV-seronegative.

This clone came up a few times. The V gene is TRBV4-2, the J gene TRBJ2-6; no definite D call. Germline CDR1 is LGHNA and CDR2 is YNFKEQ. Trimming pared 0 bases from V and 0 bases from J, leaving 9 bases between. The CDR3 spans 17 residues. The CDR3 DNA is TGTGCCAGCAGCCAAGAAGGTCCGGGCTCTGGGGCCAACGTCCTGACTTTC. It yields the protein CASSQEGPGSGANVLTF.

This clone was seen a few times. The rearrangement uses TRBV9 and TRBJ1-2, with unresolved D. The length of the CDR3 is 14 residues. V was shortened by 0 bases and J by 6 bases, with 12 bases between the two germline ends. Germline CDR1 and CDR2: SGDLS and YYNGEE. The CDR3: CASSVVEGFDGYTF. CDR3 sequence (DNA): TGTGCCAGCAGCGTAGTCGAGGGCTTTGATGGCTACACCTTC.

There are a few counts of this clone. The rearrangement joins TRBV5-6 to TRBJ1-2; no reliable D call. The CDR3 has 12 residues. Germline-derived CDR1 and CDR2 are SGHDT and YYEEEE. V was pared by 4 bases and J by 5 bases, with 9 bases between. The CDR3 sequence is CASSPGRYGYTF. DNA for the CDR3: TGTGCCAGCAGCCCGGGAAGGTATGGCTACACCTTC. Full variable domain (outside the CDR3, taken from reference TRBV5-6 and TRBJ1-2): DAGVTQSPTHLIKTRGQQVTLRCSPKSGHDTVSWYQQALGQGPQFIFQYYEEEERQRGNFPDRFSGHQFPNYSSELNVNALLLGDSALYLCASSPGRYGYTFGSGTRLTVV.

This clone was observed a handful of times. V and J are TRBV2 and TRBJ1-5; D not certain. CDR3 length equals 13 residues. Germline V gives CDR1 SNHLY, CDR2 FYNNEI. With 5 bases removed from V and 5 bases from J, the gap between germline ends came to 10 bases. In DNA, the CDR3 is TGTGCCAGCAGTTCGTGGGCCCATCAGCCCCAGCATTTT. Protein product: CASSSWAHQPQHF.

J is TRBJ1-2 and V is TRBV13; 7 bases align to TRBD1. This CDR3 has 17 residues. Per germline, CDR1 PRHDT and CDR2 FYEKMQ (reference sequence). V was clipped by 5 bases and J by 0 bases; unmatched bases: 12. CDR3 sequence reads: CASSPRQGAGTNYGYTF. In DNA, the CDR3 is TGTGCCAGCAGCCCCCGACAGGGAGCAGGGACTAACTATGGCTACACCTTC.

This clone was found a few times. This sequence joins TRBV9 and TRBJ1-3; TRBD1 matches 7 bases. Germline-derived CDR1 and CDR2 are SGDLS and YYNGEE. The CDR3 totals 14 residues. J lost 2 bases, V lost 3 bases, and 2 bases had no gene match. The CDR3 spells CASSGQGAGNTIYF. The CDR3 DNA is TGTGCCAGCAGCGGTCAGGGGGCTGGAAACACCATATATTTT.

This clone has a handful of counts. J is TRBJ1-5 and V is TRBV5-1; no reliable D call. Deletions cut 0 bases from V and 7 bases from J, with 14 bases between. This CDR3 has 15 residues. Germline-derived CDR1 and CDR2 are SGHRS and YFSETQ. CDR3 sequence: CASSLDPGVGQPQHF. The DNA for the CDR3 is TGCGCCAGCAGCTTGGATCCCGGGGTAGGGCAGCCCCAGCATTTT.

Only a few counts were recorded for this clone. V usage is TRBV5-6 and J usage is TRBJ2-3; D may be TRBD2 (5 bases). The V gene lost 0 bases and the J gene lost 10 bases, with 18 bases spanning the gap. There are 15 residues in the CDR3. Germline V gives CDR1 SGHDT, CDR2 YYEEEE. The CDR3: CASSLELAGPSAQYF. The CDR3 nucleotides read TGTGCCAGCAGCTTGGAGCTAGCTGGCCCTTCGGCGCAGTATTTT.

This clone has just a few counts. The chain has TRBV29-1 and TRBJ1-1, with D unclear. Trimming took 7 bases from V and 5 from J, leaving 8 bases between them. The CDR3 totals 10 residues. Germline V lookup: CDR1 SQVTM, CDR2 ANQGSEA. The CDR3 here is CSAVRTEAFF. CDR3 DNA sequence: TGCAGCGCCGTGAGGACTGAAGCTTTCTTT.

The V call is TRBV5-1, the J call TRBJ2-1; TRBD2 matches 12 bases. This CDR3 spans 19 amino acids. V trimming: 0 bases; J trimming: 2 bases; junction bases outside the gene matches: 9. CDR1 SGHRS and CDR2 YFSETQ come from the germline V gene. This CDR3 reads CASSLVPTASGGAYNEQFF. Written as DNA, the CDR3 is TGCGCCAGCAGCTTGGTCCCAACGGCTAGCGGGGGGGCCTACAATGAGCAGTTCTTC.

This clone was observed a handful of times. The chain joins TRBV28 to TRBJ2-3; D uncertain. Trimming shortened V by 1 base and J by 0 bases, and 14 bases separated the two germline ends. This CDR3 is built from 17 residues. The V gene's germline CDR1 is MDHEN and CDR2 SYDVKM. CDR3 region: CASSLLRLKSSTDTQYF. As DNA, the CDR3 is TGTGCCAGCAGTTTATTGAGACTGAAGTCTAGCACAGATACGCAGTATTTT.

This clone was detected once. The CDR3 loop is CASSSAGVGTDTQYF. In DNA, the CDR3 is TGTGCCAGCAGTTCAGCGGGAGTAGGCACAGATACGCAGTATTTT. The chain employs TRBV28 and TRBJ2-3; TRBD2 matches at 8 bases. V lost 4 bases and J lost 1; bases outside the gene matches: 4. There are 15 residues in the CDR3. Germline V CDR1 and CDR2: MDHEN, SYDVKM.

The V call is TRBV5-6, the J call TRBJ1-1; D might be TRBD1 (6 bases). The CDR3 consists of 16 residues. The V and J ends lost 5 bases and 4 bases respectively, with 21 bases between them. From germline, CDR1 is SGHDT and CDR2 YYEEEE. In DNA, the CDR3 is TGTGCCAGCAGTTTTGAGACAGGCGCCAAGGGCACTGAAGCTTTCTTT. Protein product: CASSFETGAKGTEAFF.

The V gene is TRBV5-1, the J gene TRBJ2-5, with TRBD2 as a possible D gene (5 bases). This CDR3 is built from 15 residues. V lost 0 bases and J lost 1, with 10 bases in between. Germline CDR1 is SGHRS and CDR2 is YFSETQ. CDR3 nucleotide sequence: TGCGCCAGCAGCTTGGGTTCGGGGATCCAAGAGACCCAGTACTTC. This sequence encodes CASSLGSGIQETQYF.

The V and J genes are TRBV19 and TRBJ2-3, with no clear D. There are 14 residues in the CDR3. The germline V and J ends were trimmed by 3 bases and 5 bases, with 12 bases remaining between them. Germline lookup yields CDR1 LNHDA and CDR2 SQIVND (reference sequence). The chain's CDR3 is CASSIPHYEDTQYF. The CDR3, as DNA: TGTGCCAGTAGTATCCCCCACTACGAAGATACGCAGTATTTT.

The V call is TRBV7-2, the J call TRBJ2-5, with D maybe TRBD1 (6 bases). Germline V gene lookup returns CDR1 SGHTA and CDR2 FQGNSA. This CDR3 is 15 amino acids long. Trimming cost V 1 base and J 5 bases, with 14 bases left between them. The CDR3 DNA follows: TGTGCCAGCAGCTTAGAGCCAGGGGCCCGGGAGACCCAGTACTTC. Its protein product is CASSLEPGARETQYF.

The chain combines TRBV2 with TRBJ2-5; D is unresolved. This CDR3 has 14 residues. Germline V gene data show CDR1 as SNHLY and CDR2 as FYNNEI. The V and J ends lost 7 bases and 4 bases respectively, with 16 bases between them. The CDR3 region has the DNA TGTGCCAGCACACCACAAGTTTCCTCAGAGACCCAGTACTTC. It translates to CASTPQVSSETQYF.

The chain recombines TRBV5-1 with TRBJ2-7; 9 bases match TRBD2. This CDR3 is 15 amino acids long. Germline V lookup: CDR1 SGHRS, CDR2 YFSETQ. V trimming: 0 bases; J trimming: 2 bases; junction bases outside the gene matches: 3. The CDR3, as DNA: TGCGCCAGCAGCTTGGTAGCGGGGGCCCCCTACGAGCAGTACTTC. Translating it yields CASSLVAGAPYEQYF.

The rearrangement joins TRBV6-6 to TRBJ2-5; TRBD1 aligns across 11 bases. Near its end, the DNA agrees better with TRBJ2-7, so the J call may be wrong. The germline gives CDR1 MNHNY, CDR2 SVGAGI (reference sequence). The CDR3 is made up of 15 amino acids. For the CDR3, the DNA is TGTGCCAGCAGTTTTGGGACAGGGGGTAGCTACGAGCAGTACTTC. This sequence encodes CASSFGTGGSYEQYF.

This chain links TRBV10-3 with TRBJ1-4; the D is unclear. CDR3 length: 14 residues. Per germline, CDR1 ENHRY and CDR2 SYGVKD. The V end lost 0 bases, the J end lost 6 bases, and 8 bases lay between the germline ends. CDR3 sequence reads: CAISESNLDEKLFF. The CDR3 DNA reads as TGTGCCATCAGTGAGTCGAACCTAGATGAAAAACTGTTTTTT.

There are a few counts of this clone. V usage is TRBV7-9 and J usage is TRBJ2-7; D may be TRBD1 (6 bases). Trimming stripped 4 bases from V and 0 bases from J, with 13 bases between. The CDR3 totals 15 residues. Germline V gives CDR1 SEHNR, CDR2 FQNEAQ (reference sequence). CDR3 region: CASSSFGTLSYEQYF. The DNA for the CDR3 is TGTGCCAGCAGCTCCTTCGGGACACTCTCCTACGAGCAGTACTTC.

This clone was seen a handful of times. The CDR3 nucleotides are TGCGCCAGCAGCCAAGAGGTCAGGACAACCTACGAGCAGTACTTC. It translates to CASSQEVRTTYEQYF. The chain has TRBV4-3 and TRBJ2-7, with D tentatively TRBD1 (5 bases). The V gene's germline CDR1 is LGHNA and CDR2 YSLEER. Trimming removed 0 bases from V and 2 bases from J, with 11 bases in between. The CDR3 has 15 amino acids.

In its sample, this clone was seen a few times. In DNA, the CDR3 is TGCAGCGTTCTGGGCGGGAGGAGATCCTACAATGAGCAGTTCTTC. Encoded protein: CSVLGGRRSYNEQFF. V and J are TRBV29-1 and TRBJ2-1; 8 nucleotides align to TRBD2. Trimming removed 5 bases from V and 1 base from J; junction bases left unmatched: 7. Germline-derived CDR1 and CDR2 are SQVTM and ANQGSEA. The length of the CDR3 is 15 residues.

This clone has more than one count but fewer than ten. The V gene is TRBV5-1, the J gene TRBJ2-1; TRBD2 agrees at 7 bases. Losses at the gene ends were 0 bases for V and 3 bases for J; bases not matched to a gene: 3. Germline V gives CDR1 SGHRS, CDR2 YFSETQ. This CDR3 is 15 amino acids long. For the CDR3, the DNA is TGCGCCAGCAGCTTGGTCCCGGGGGGCTACAATGAGCAGTTCTTC. This translates into CASSLVPGGYNEQFF.

This clone has a handful of counts. The gene calls are TRBV19 and TRBJ1-1; TRBD1 matches at 8 bases. V was clipped by 9 bases and J by 0 bases; unmatched bases: 21. Germline CDR1 LNHDA, CDR2 SQIVND (reference sequence). The CDR3 extends over 19 amino acids. Here the CDR3 DNA reads TGTGCCAGCCTTCCTCGACACGGGACAGGAGGATATGTGAACACTGAAGCTTTCTTT. Translated, it gives CASLPRHGTGGYVNTEAFF.